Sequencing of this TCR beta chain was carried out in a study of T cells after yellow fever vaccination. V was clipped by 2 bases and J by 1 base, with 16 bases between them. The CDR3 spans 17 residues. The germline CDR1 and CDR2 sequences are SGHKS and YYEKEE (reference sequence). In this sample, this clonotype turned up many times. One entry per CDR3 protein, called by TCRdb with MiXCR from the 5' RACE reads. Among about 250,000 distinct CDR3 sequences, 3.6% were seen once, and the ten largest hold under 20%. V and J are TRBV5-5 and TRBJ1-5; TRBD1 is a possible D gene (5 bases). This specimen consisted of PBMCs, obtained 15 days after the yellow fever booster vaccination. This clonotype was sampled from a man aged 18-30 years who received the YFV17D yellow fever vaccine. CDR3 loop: CASSLTLGGGSNQPQHF. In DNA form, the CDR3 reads TGTGCCAGCAGCTTAACGTTGGGGGGTGGGAGCAATCAGCCCCAGCATTTT.